One and the same sample provided the 10 T cell receptor beta chains below, sequenced in a study of blood T cell repertoires in COVID-19. Using immunoSEQ multiplex PCR, the repertoire was profiled, and TCRdb retains in-frame clones only, with some absent. In the table there are 180,000 or so clones, approximately 81% of which are singletons. Input material: peripheral blood. The receptor set was obtained from an elderly woman with acute or convalescent COVID-19.

The J gene is TRBJ1-5, the V gene TRBV7-3; D is ambiguous. The V end was cut by 3 bases, the J end by 4 bases, with 7 bases between. Germline CDR1 and CDR2: SGHTA and FQGTGA. This CDR3 spans 13 amino acids. The CDR3 sequence is CASSFSENQPQHF. As DNA, the CDR3 is TGTGCCAGCAGCTTTTCGGAGAATCAGCCCCAGCATTTT.

This clone was observed a single time. The rearrangement uses TRBV15 and TRBJ1-2; D may be TRBD1 (6 bases). The V and J ends lost 0 bases and 4 bases respectively, with 12 bases between them. Germline V lookup: CDR1 LNHNV, CDR2 YYDKDF (reference sequence). The CDR3 totals 15 residues. The CDR3 loop is CATSRDPGDGYGYTF. As DNA, the CDR3 is TGTGCCACCAGCAGAGATCCAGGGGACGGCTATGGCTACACCTTC.

V and J are TRBV6-5 and TRBJ1-1; no clear D. Germline assignment: CDR1 MNHEY and CDR2 SVGAGI. CDR3 length: 13 amino acids. Trimming pared 10 bases from V and 0 bases from J, leaving 12 bases between. The CDR3 nucleotides read TGTGCCACCACGAGCGGGTTGAACACTGAAGCTTTCTTT. It encodes CATTSGLNTEAFF.

This clone was seen once. Other DNA sequences in this sample translate to the same CDR3. The chain couples TRBV2 to TRBJ2-7; no clear D. The CDR3 contains 11 residues. The V gene's germline CDR1 is SNHLY and CDR2 FYNNEI. Between the trimmed V and J ends, which lost 4 bases and 3 bases, there was a span of 4 bases. CDR3 sequence (DNA): TGTGCCAGCAGTGTCCTCTACGAGCAGTACTTC. Amino acid sequence: CASSVLYEQYF.

The CDR3 loop reads CASSDAGGNNAGELFF. CDR3 DNA: TGTGCCAGCAGCGATGCCGGGGGGAACAACGCCGGGGAGCTGTTTTTT. The chain carries TRBV6-2 or TRBV6-3 and TRBJ2-2, with 7 bases fitting TRBD2. Germline assignment: CDR1 MNHEY and CDR2 SVGEGT. CDR3 length: 16 amino acids. The trim removed 6 bases at V and 6 bases at J, leaving 13 bases unmatched.

This chain uses TRBV10-3 with TRBJ1-6; TRBD1 matches at 8 bases. J gave up 10 bases and V 6 bases, and 11 bases lay outside the gene matches. In germline, CDR1 is ENHRY, CDR2 SYGVKD. This CDR3 spans 15 amino acids. The CDR3 region has the DNA TGTGCCATCAGCCCTGGGGTTGGACAGGGATCACCCCTCCACTTT. Amino acids: CAISPGVGQGSPLHF.

The chain employs TRBV7-2 and TRBJ2-3, with 9 bases that match TRBD1. The junction had 9 bases not matched to a gene; V was cut back by 4 bases and J by 4 bases. The CDR3 contains 16 residues. CDR1 and CDR2 from the germline V gene are SGHTA and FQGNSA. CDR3 in amino acids: CASSWSPGQGADTQYF. CDR3 sequence (DNA): TGTGCCAGCAGCTGGTCGCCGGGACAGGGTGCAGATACGCAGTATTTT.

This clone turned up a few times. The chain uses TRBV7-2 and TRBJ2-1; 7 positions agree with TRBD2. The V gene end was trimmed by 3 bases and the J gene end by 9 bases; junction bases not matched to a gene: 8. The CDR3 is 14 residues long. CDR1 and CDR2 from the germline V gene are SGHTA and FQGNSA. The CDR3 nucleotides read TGTGCCAGCAGCTTTGCGGGAGCATCTCGTGAGCAGTTCTTC. Translated: CASSFAGASREQFF. Full variable domain (remainder filled in from reference TRBV7-2 and TRBJ2-1): GAGVSQSPSNKVTEKGKDVELRCDPISGHTALYWYRQSLGQGLEFLIYFQGNSAPDKSGLPSDRFSAERTGGSVSTLTIQRTQQEDSAVYLCASSFAGASREQFFGPGTRLTVL.

This chain connects TRBV25-1 to TRBJ1-1, with D maybe TRBD1 (6 bases). Germline V CDR1 and CDR2: MGHDK, SYGVNS. CDR3 size: 15 residues. Trimming took 4 bases from V and 0 from J, leaving 12 bases between them. For the CDR3, the DNA is TGTGCCAGCAGTGGTATCAGGGGCTTGAACACTGAAGCTTTCTTT. This gives the protein CASSGIRGLNTEAFF.

V and J are TRBV10-3 and TRBJ1-1; TRBD1 is a possible D gene (5 bases). The germline CDR1 and CDR2 sequences are ENHRY and SYGVKD. V was shortened by 4 bases and J by 6 bases, with 9 bases between the two germline ends. The CDR3 loop spans 12 amino acids. The CDR3 DNA is TGTGCCATCAGTGGCCGGGGGGCTGAAGCTTTCTTT. Translated: CAISGRGAEAFF.